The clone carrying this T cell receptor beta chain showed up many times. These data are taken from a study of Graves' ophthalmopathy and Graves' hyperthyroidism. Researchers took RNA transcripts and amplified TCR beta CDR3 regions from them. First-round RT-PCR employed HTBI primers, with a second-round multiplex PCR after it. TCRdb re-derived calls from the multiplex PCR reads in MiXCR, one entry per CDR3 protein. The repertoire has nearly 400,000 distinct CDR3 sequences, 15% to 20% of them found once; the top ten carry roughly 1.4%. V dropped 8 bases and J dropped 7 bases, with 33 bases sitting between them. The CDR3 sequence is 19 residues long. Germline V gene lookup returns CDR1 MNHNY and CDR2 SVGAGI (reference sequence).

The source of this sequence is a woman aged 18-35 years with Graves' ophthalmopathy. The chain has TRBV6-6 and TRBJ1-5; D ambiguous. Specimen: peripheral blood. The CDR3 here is CASVVRPGSESPQYQPQHF. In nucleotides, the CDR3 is TGTGCCAGCGTCGTTAGACCGGGGTCAGAGAGTCCCCAATACCAGCCCCAGCATTTT.